Included here is one T cell receptor beta chain sequence, with context. The data were taken from a study of blood T cell repertoires in COVID-19. From germline, CDR1 is LGHDT and CDR2 YNNKEL (reference sequence). The CDR3 covers 15 residues. Deletions cut 7 bases from V and 1 base from J, with 16 bases between. Authors' data handling: Amplification from reference gene primers served as the basis for estimated nucleated cell counts. Method: immunoSEQ multiplex PCR; TCRdb's copy keeps in-frame clones and lacks some. The V and J calls and the clone size are those of that table, but D and trimming were determined from the DNA. The data show 110,000 or so clones, more than 65% seen once.

This receptor was obtained from a man in his fifties with acute or convalescent COVID-19. The sample comprised peripheral blood. This chain joins TRBV3-1 (or the pseudogene TRBV3-2) and TRBJ2-5; D may be TRBD2 (6 bases). CDR3 loop: CASTPTGVPQETQYF. CDR3 coding DNA: TGTGCCAGCACCCCGACGGGAGTACCCCAAGAGACCCAGTACTTC.